The 13 T cell receptor beta chains in this list originate from one sample, sequenced in a study of beta chain features in type 1 diabetes. The whole isolated RNA underwent reverse transcription, so sequencing captured expressed TCRB transcripts. Method: immunoSEQ multiplex PCR; TCRdb's copy keeps in-frame clones and lacks some. The sample consists of around 500,000 clones, around 10% of them appearing once. The specimen sequenced was naive CD4+ T cells from blood. Receptors originate from a woman aged 18-30 years in good health.

The J gene is TRBJ2-7, the V gene TRBV11-3; weak D call: TRBD2 (5 bases). The CDR3 totals 15 residues. V shed 0 bases and J shed 0 bases, with 9 bases lying between them. CDR1 SGHNT and CDR2 YENEEA come from the germline V gene. DNA of the CDR3: TGTGCCAGCAGCTTAGAAGGGAGTAGCTCCTACGAGCAGTACTTC. This codes for CASSLEGSSSYEQYF.

This clone was counted a few times. The CDR3 DNA is TGTGCCAGCAGCCAGGGAATACAGGGCGTTTACGAGCAGTACGTC. Protein product: CASSQGIQGVYEQYV. This sequence joins TRBV5-4 and TRBJ2-7; a weak D match, TRBD1 (6 bases). This CDR3 comprises 15 residues. Germline V gene data show CDR1 as SGHNT and CDR2 as YYREEE (reference sequence). V shed 4 bases and J shed 4 bases, with 18 bases lying between them.

This clone was found a few times. The chain is built from TRBV29-1 and TRBJ1-2, with TRBD1 identical over 9 bases. V lost 7 bases to trimming and J lost 3 bases; unmatched junction nucleotides: 9. Germline V lookup: CDR1 SQVTM, CDR2 ANQGSEA. The CDR3 is 14 residues long. CDR3 nucleotides: TGCAGCGCCGTAGACAGGGGGAAGTACTATGGCTACACCTTC. Its translation: CSAVDRGKYYGYTF. Looking up the rest from reference TRBV29-1 and TRBJ1-2 gives the full variable domain: SAVISQKPSRDICQRGTSLTIQCQVDSQVTMMFWYRQQPGQSLTLIATANQGSEATYESGFVIDKFPISRPNLTFSTLTVSNMSPEDSSIYLCSAVDRGKYYGYTFGSGTRLTVV.

In its sample, this clone was seen a few times. The rearrangement joins TRBV11-2 to TRBJ2-3; 9 bases are a match to TRBD1. V was pared by 6 bases and J by 2 bases, with 9 bases of the junction left unmatched. In germline, CDR1 is SGHAT, CDR2 FQNNGV. The CDR3 sequence is 16 residues long. The CDR3 sequence is CASSLGQGLSTDTQYF. The CDR3 DNA reads TGTGCCAGCAGTCTAGGACAGGGGTTATCCACAGATACGCAGTATTTT.

This clone showed up just a few times. V and J are TRBV7-9 and TRBJ2-7, with D possibly matching TRBD1 (7 bases). There are 14 residues in the CDR3. Germline assignment: CDR1 SEHNR and CDR2 FQNEAQ (reference sequence). V dropped 2 bases and J dropped 7 bases, with 15 bases sitting between them. The CDR3 loop reads CASSLKAGGYEQYF. DNA of the CDR3: TGTGCCAGCAGCTTAAAGGCAGGGGGGTATGAGCAGTACTTC.

This clone has more than one count but fewer than ten. The rearrangement links TRBV7-2 to TRBJ2-6; D remains unclear. Germline values: CDR1 SGHTA, CDR2 FQGNSA. The ends were cut back, 1 base at V and 2 bases at J, with 3 bases in the middle. This CDR3 has 14 residues. CDR3 coding DNA: TGTGCCAGCAGCTTAGTGACTGGGGCCAACGTCCTGACTTTC. It codes for CASSLVTGANVLTF.

This clone was seen at least ten times. This sequence joins TRBV7-9 and TRBJ2-5, with D tentatively TRBD2 (6 bases). Trimming removed 4 bases at V and 7 bases at J, with 16 bases between. The CDR3 totals 14 residues. The germline V gene has CDR1 SEHNR and CDR2 FQNEAQ (reference sequence). The CDR3 protein is CASSSGLRMWTQYF. For the CDR3, the DNA is TGTGCCAGCAGCTCGGGACTGCGAATGTGGACCCAGTACTTC.

The chain recombines TRBV15 with TRBJ2-5; tentative D call: TRBD2 (6 bases). The V and J ends lost 4 bases and 9 bases respectively, with 21 bases between them. CDR1 and CDR2 (germline): LNHNV, YYDKDF (reference sequence). CDR3 length: 15 amino acids. The DNA of the CDR3 is TGTGCCACCAGCATCCGTCGCCGGGCCCGGAGGGCCCAGTACTTC. Translating it yields CATSIRRRARRAQYF.

This clone was counted a few times. The V and J genes are TRBV29-1 and TRBJ2-1; 12 bases are shared with TRBD2. V shed 3 bases, J shed 0 bases, and the junction held 6 bases outside the gene matches. Looked up from germline, CDR1 is SQVTM and CDR2 is ANQGSEA. The CDR3 spans 17 residues. As DNA, the CDR3 is TGCAGCGTTGACAGCCTAGCGGGAGGGAGCTCCTACAATGAGCAGTTCTTC. This translates into CSVDSLAGGSSYNEQFF.

A few counts support this clone. The chain combines TRBV5-1 with TRBJ1-4; D gene unclear. Germline V gene lookup returns CDR1 SGHRS and CDR2 YFSETQ. The CDR3 runs to 14 residues. Trimming took off 2 bases at V and 5 bases at J, with 10 bases between the two ends. In nucleotides, the CDR3 is TGCGCCAGCAGCTTTGCAGCCCCGAATGAAAAACTGTTTTTT. Protein product: CASSFAAPNEKLFF.

CDR3 sequence (DNA): TGCGCCAGCAGCCAGGGCAGGGCCACAGATACGCAGTATTTT. Protein product: CASSQGRATDTQYF. The V gene is TRBV4-1, the J gene TRBJ2-3, with D perhaps matching TRBD1 (5 bases). CDR1 and CDR2 (germline): MGHRA, YSYEKL. CDR3 length: 14 amino acids. V was cut by 3 bases and J by 2 bases, with 9 bases left in between.

This clone has just a few counts. The V and J genes are TRBV7-9 and TRBJ1-2; the match to TRBD1 covers 7 bases. Trimming cost V 2 bases and J 9 bases; bases outside gene matches: 6. The CDR3 runs 13 residues. Germline V gene data show CDR1 as SEHNR and CDR2 as FQNEAQ (reference sequence). CDR3 in amino acids: CASSLPPGQSYTF. CDR3 coding DNA: TGTGCCAGCAGCTTACCGCCGGGACAGAGCTACACCTTC.

The chain recombines TRBV5-4 with TRBJ1-6; D is undetermined. The V end lost 4 bases, the J end lost 7 bases, and 15 bases lay between the germline ends. The CDR3 spans 15 residues. Germline CDR1 and CDR2: SGHNT and YYREEE (reference sequence). CDR3 residues: CASSQDFGLNSPLHF. The CDR3 coding sequence is TGTGCCAGCAGCCAAGATTTTGGGCTGAATTCACCCCTCCACTTT.